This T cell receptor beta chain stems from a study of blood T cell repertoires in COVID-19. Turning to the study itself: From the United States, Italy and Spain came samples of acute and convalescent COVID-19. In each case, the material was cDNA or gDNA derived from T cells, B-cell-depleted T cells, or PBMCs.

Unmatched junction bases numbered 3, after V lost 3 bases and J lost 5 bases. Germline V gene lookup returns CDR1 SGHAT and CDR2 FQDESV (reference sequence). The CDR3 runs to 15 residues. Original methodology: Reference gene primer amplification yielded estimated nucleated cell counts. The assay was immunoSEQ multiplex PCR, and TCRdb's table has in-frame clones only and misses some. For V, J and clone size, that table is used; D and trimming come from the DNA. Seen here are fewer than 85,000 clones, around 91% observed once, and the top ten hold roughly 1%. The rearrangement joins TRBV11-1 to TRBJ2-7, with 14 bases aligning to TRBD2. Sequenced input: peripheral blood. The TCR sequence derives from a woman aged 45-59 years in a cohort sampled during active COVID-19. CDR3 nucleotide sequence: TGTGCCAGCAGCTTCGGACTAGCGGGAGGCCACGAGCAGTACTTC. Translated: CASSFGLAGGHEQYF.